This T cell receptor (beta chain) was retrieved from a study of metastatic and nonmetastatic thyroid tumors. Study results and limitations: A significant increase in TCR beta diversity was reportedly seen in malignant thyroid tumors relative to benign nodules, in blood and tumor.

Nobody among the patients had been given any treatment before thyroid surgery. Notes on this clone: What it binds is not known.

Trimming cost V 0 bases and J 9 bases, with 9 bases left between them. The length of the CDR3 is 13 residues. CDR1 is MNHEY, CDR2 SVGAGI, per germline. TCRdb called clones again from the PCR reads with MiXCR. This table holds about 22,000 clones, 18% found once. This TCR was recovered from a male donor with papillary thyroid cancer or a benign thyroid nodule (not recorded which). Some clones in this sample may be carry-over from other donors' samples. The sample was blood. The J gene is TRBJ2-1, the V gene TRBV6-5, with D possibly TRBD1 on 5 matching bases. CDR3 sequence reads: CASSYSFQGEQFF. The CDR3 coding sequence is TGTGCCAGCAGTTACTCCTTTCAGGGTGAGCAGTTCTTC.